This T cell receptor beta chain was identified during a study of blood T cell repertoires in COVID-19. Produced via immunoSEQ multiplex PCR; TCRdb's table is partial and in-frame only. The sample carries fewer than 250,000 clones, about 94% recorded once. Per germline, CDR1 WNHNN and CDR2 SYGVQD (reference sequence). The junction had 7 bases not matched to a gene; V was cut back by 2 bases and J by 7 bases. The CDR3 is 14 residues long. The sample taken for sequencing was peripheral blood. The chain joins TRBV10-1 to TRBJ2-7; TRBD2 aligns across 8 bases. The receptor was isolated from a man aged 55 to 70 with COVID-19, enrolled during active disease. DNA for the CDR3: TGCGCCAGCAGTGAGAGACCAGCGGGGGAAGAGCAGTACTTC. Amino acid sequence: CASSERPAGEEQYF.